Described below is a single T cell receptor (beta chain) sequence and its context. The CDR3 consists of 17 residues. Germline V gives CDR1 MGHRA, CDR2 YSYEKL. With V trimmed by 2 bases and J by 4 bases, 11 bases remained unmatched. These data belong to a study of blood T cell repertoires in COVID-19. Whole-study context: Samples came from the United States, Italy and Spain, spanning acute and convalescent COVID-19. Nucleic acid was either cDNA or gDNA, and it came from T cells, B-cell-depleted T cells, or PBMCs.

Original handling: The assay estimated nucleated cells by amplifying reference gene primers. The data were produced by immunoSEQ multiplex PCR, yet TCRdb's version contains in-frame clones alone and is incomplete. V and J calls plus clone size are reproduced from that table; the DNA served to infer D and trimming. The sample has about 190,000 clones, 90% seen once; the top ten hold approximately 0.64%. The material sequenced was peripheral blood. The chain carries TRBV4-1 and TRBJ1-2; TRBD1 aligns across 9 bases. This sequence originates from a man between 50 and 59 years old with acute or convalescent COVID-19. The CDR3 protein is CASSQYQQGALGYGYTF. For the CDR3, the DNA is TGCGCCAGCAGCCAATACCAACAGGGGGCTCTGGGCTATGGCTACACCTTC.